This T cell receptor beta chain was identified during a study of T cell clones after liver transplantation. Repertoires were generated with immunoSEQ multiplex PCR, while TCRdb's copy carries only in-frame clones and drops some. This sample has 99,000 or so clones, with approximately 85% found just once. Sequenced material: CD4+ T cells from blood, taken before liver transplant. This TCR came from a human donor who received a liver transplant.

The CDR3, as DNA: TGCGCCAGCAGCTTGGCGGGAGGGGGCTTGAACACCGGGGAGCTGTTTTTT. Translated, it gives CASSLAGGGLNTGELFF. The chain is built from TRBV5-1 and TRBJ2-2, with D tentatively TRBD2 (8 bases). V gave up 0 bases and J gave up 1 base, with 13 bases separating them. The length of the CDR3 is 17 residues. CDR1 is SGHRS and CDR2 is YFSETQ in the germline V gene.